This T cell receptor (beta chain) was retrieved from a study of CD8+ T cells in alopecia areata. Whole-study results and caveats: The study found TCR sharing across patients less clear than in mice, possibly for HLA reasons.

Treatment specified: oral pan-JAK inhibitor, 5-10 mg twice daily. V was shortened by 1 base and J by 1 base, with 4 bases between the two germline ends. The length of the CDR3 is 13 residues. Germline loops: CDR1 SGHAT, CDR2 FQNNGV. Worth noting for this clone: Its antigen is currently unknown.

Investigators isolated RNA and reverse transcribed it into cDNA to act as the sequencing template. Using immunoSEQ multiplex PCR, the repertoire was profiled, and TCRdb retains in-frame clones only, with some absent. The sample lists fewer than 250,000 clones; under 80% were seen once. The sequences come from CD4+ T cells sorted from blood, collected between weeks 47 and 50, from a patient treated with tofacitinib. V usage is TRBV11-2 and J usage is TRBJ1-1; D unclear. This TCR was sampled from a human donor with alopecia areata. The CDR3 loop is CASSLVGNTEAFF. CDR3 nucleotide sequence: TGTGCCAGCAGCTTAGTAGGGAACACTGAAGCTTTCTTT.